The clone carrying this TCR beta chain is medium-sized. The CDR3 has 15 amino acids. Trimming at V came to 0 bases and at J to 5 bases, leaving 7 bases not matched to a gene. Per germline, CDR1 SGHNT and CDR2 YYREEE (reference sequence). Patients presented with locally advanced or metastatic urothelial carcinoma. This specimen belongs to a study of PD-L1 blockade in urothelial cancer. As for the study in general: Each patient had 0 to 3 earlier chemotherapy regimens. Once treatment had started, blood was analyzed at 3 weeks (second dose) and again at 6 weeks.

Here immunoSEQ multiplex PCR was the method, and the copy in TCRdb shows in-frame clones only, minus some. The table records 40,000 or so clones, 82% of them present only once. This sequence joins TRBV5-4 and TRBJ1-2, with 7 bases aligning to TRBD1. This TCR came from a man between 60 and 70 years old with urothelial cancer. The sample was PBMCs, taken around atezolizumab (anti-PD-L1) treatment. The DNA of the CDR3 is TGTGCCAGCAGCTTGGGGGGGACAGTAACTTATGGCTACACCTTC. This codes for CASSLGGTVTYGYTF.